The 13 T cell receptor beta chains given below trace back to one sample, sequenced in a study of T cells in Graves' hyperthyroidism and ophthalmopathy. Authors of the study amplified TCR beta CDR3 regions from RNA transcripts. An initial round of RT-PCR targeting the TCR CDR3 relied on the HTBI primer set. Using its own MiXCR run on the multiplex PCR reads, TCRdb lists one record per CDR3 protein. The table includes approximately 720,000 distinct CDR3 sequences, 18% detected once. Input material: blood. The origin of the receptors is a woman in her forties or fifties with Graves' hyperthyroidism that later progressed to Graves' ophthalmopathy.

This clonotype was seen many times. This chain's CDR3 is CASSSSQGPLSADTQYF. The CDR3, as DNA: TGTGCCAGCAGCTCATCACAGGGACCCCTGAGCGCAGATACGCAGTATTTT. This sequence joins TRBV11-2 and TRBJ2-3, with D possibly being TRBD1 (6 bases). The V end lost 4 bases, the J end lost 4 bases, and 21 bases lay between the germline ends. The CDR3 is 17 residues long. Germline lookup yields CDR1 SGHAT and CDR2 FQNNGV. Filled out from reference TRBV11-2 and TRBJ2-3, the complete variable domain reads EAGVAQSPRYKIIEKRQSVAFWCNPISGHATLYWYQQILGQGPKLLIQFQNNGVVDDSQLPKDRFSAERLKGVDSTLKIQPAKLEDSAVYLCASSSSQGPLSADTQYFGPGTRLTVL.

In the case of this clonotype: A much larger clone differs from this one at a single base, so this may be a read error. The J gene is TRBJ2-5, the V gene TRBV14; D remains ambiguous. There are 13 residues in the CDR3. Trimming shortened V by 1 base and J by 2 bases, and 5 bases separated the two germline ends. Germline V gene lookup returns CDR1 SGHDN and CDR2 FVKESK. The CDR3 coding sequence is TGTGCCAGCAGCCAAGTTTTTCAAGAGACCCAGTACTTC. Residues: CASSQVFQETQYF.

Note on this clonotype: A read error may explain this, as a much larger clone is one base away. The gene calls are TRBV12-3 or TRBV12-4 and TRBJ1-2; the D is unclear. The CDR3 length is 14 residues. Trimming took off 6 bases at V and 4 bases at J, with 15 bases between the two ends. The CDR3 DNA follows: TGTGCCAGCAGGAAGATAGGGTTGGTCTATGGCTACACCTTC. It encodes CASRKIGLVYGYTF.

This chain joins TRBV7-9 and TRBJ1-1, with a weak D call TRBD1 (6 bases). This CDR3 contains 14 residues. Germline CDR1 SEHNR, CDR2 FQNEAQ (reference sequence). V dropped 1 base and J dropped 9 bases, with 15 bases sitting between them. The CDR3 region is CASSLGRDTEKAFF. For the CDR3, the DNA is TGTGCCAGCAGCTTAGGTAGGGACACGGAGAAAGCTTTCTTT.

The rearrangement joins TRBV24-1 to TRBJ1-1; 7 bases match TRBD1. CDR1 and CDR2 (germline): KGHDR, SFDVKD. Germline trimming cut 7 bases from V and 0 bases from J; bases unmatched to any gene: 4. CDR3 size: 14 residues. The CDR3 loop reads CATSPTGLNTEAFF. The DNA for the CDR3 is TGTGCCACCAGCCCGACAGGGTTGAACACTGAAGCTTTCTTT.

This clonotype has more than one count but fewer than ten. This chain uses TRBV6-1 with TRBJ2-3, with TRBD1 matching 8 bases. The germline CDR1 and CDR2 sequences are MNHNS and SASEGT. The CDR3 sequence is 13 residues long. With V trimmed by 11 bases and J by 1 base, 5 bases remained unmatched. The DNA for the CDR3 is TGTGCCTTCCGGACAGGGCGCACAGATACGCAGTATTTT. This translates into CAFRTGRTDTQYF.

Here the CDR3 DNA reads TGTGCCAGCAGCCAAGATAGGGGCCCGAACACCGGGGAGCTGTTTTTT. It encodes CASSQDRGPNTGELFF. The genes are TRBV3-1 and TRBJ2-2; tentatively, D is TRBD1 (5 bases). Germline V gene sequence: CDR1 LGHDT, CDR2 YNNKEL (reference sequence). The CDR3 loop spans 16 amino acids. V was pared by 0 bases and J by 0 bases, with 8 bases between.

The J gene is TRBJ2-2, the V gene TRBV20-1; TRBD2 aligns across 11 bases. From germline, CDR1 is DFQATT and CDR2 SNEGSKA (reference sequence). Unmatched junction bases numbered 0, after V lost 1 base and J lost 5 bases. The CDR3 consists of 14 residues. The CDR3, as DNA: TGCAGTGCTAGAGGACTAGCGGGGACCGGGGAGCTGTTTTTT. It specifies CSARGLAGTGELFF.

The table lists this clonotype with a few counts. The V and J genes are TRBV6-1 and TRBJ2-7; 9 positions match TRBD1. The CDR3 is 14 amino acids. Germline assignment: CDR1 MNHNS and CDR2 SASEGT. J gave up 6 bases and V 6 bases, and 9 bases lay outside the gene matches. The CDR3 is CASRGQGRIGEQYF. The CDR3 DNA reads as TGTGCCAGCAGGGGACAGGGAAGGATAGGCGAGCAGTACTTC.

This clonotype was detected only a few times. V and J are TRBV27 and TRBJ2-1, with TRBD2 as a possible D gene (5 bases). Germline V gene sequence: CDR1 MNHEY, CDR2 SMNVEV (reference sequence). CDR3 length: 13 amino acids. Deletions cut 6 bases from V and 9 bases from J, with 15 bases between. The CDR3 DNA reads as TGTGCCAGCAGATTTTACAGCGGTAGTGAGCAGTTCTTC. Translated, it gives CASRFYSGSEQFF.

The chain uses TRBV5-5 and TRBJ1-6, with D unclear. Deletions cut 5 bases from V and 6 bases from J, with 15 bases between. Germline-derived CDR1 and CDR2 are SGHKS and YYEKEE (reference sequence). The CDR3 has 15 residues. The CDR3 DNA reads as TGTGCCAGCAGTAGGGAGCTGGCGGCTAATTCACCCCTCCACTTT. Translation gives CASSRELAANSPLHF. Combining the CDR3 with reference TRBV5-5 and TRBJ1-6 gives the whole variable domain DAGVTQSPTHLIKTRGQQVTLRCSPISGHKSVSWYQQVLGQGPQFIFQYYEKEERGRGNFPDRFSARQFPNYSSELNVNALLLGDSALYLCASSRELAANSPLHFGNGTRLTVT.

Of note for this clonotype: This clone may be a read error of a much larger clone one base away. V gene TRBV12-3 or TRBV12-4 combines with J gene TRBJ1-1, with TRBD1 identical over 9 bases. The length of the CDR3 is 15 residues. CDR3 residues: CASSSWDRADTEALF. CDR3 sequence (DNA): TGTGCCAGCAGTTCGTGGGACAGGGCGGACACTGAAGCTTTGTTT.

The CDR3 protein is CATSLARDGLPHANTGELFF. DNA for the CDR3: TGTGCCACCAGCCTAGCTCGGGACGGACTGCCACACGCGAACACCGGGGAGCTGTTTTTT. V usage is TRBV24-1 and J usage is TRBJ2-2; D could derive from TRBD1 or TRBD2 (5 bases each). The CDR3 has 20 residues. Looked up from germline, CDR1 is KGHDR and CDR2 is SFDVKD. V was cut by 7 bases and J by 0 bases, with 26 bases left in between.